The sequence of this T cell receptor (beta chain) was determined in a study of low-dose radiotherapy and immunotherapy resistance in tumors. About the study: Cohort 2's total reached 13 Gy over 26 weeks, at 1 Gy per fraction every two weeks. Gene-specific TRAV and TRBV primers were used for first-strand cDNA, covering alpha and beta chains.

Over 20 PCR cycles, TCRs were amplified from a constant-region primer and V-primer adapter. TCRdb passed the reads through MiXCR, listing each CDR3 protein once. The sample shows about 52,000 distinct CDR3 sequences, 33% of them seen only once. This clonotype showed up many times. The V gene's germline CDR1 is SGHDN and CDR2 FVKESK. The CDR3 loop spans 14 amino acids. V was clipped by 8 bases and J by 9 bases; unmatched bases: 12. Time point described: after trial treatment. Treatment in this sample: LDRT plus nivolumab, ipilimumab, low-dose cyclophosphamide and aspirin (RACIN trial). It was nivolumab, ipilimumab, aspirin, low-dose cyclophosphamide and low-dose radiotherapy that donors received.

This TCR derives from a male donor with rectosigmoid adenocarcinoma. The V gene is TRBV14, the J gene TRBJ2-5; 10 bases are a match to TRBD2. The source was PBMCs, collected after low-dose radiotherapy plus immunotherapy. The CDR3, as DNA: TGTGCCAGCTCCCCAGCGGGAGGGGGCCAGTCCCAGTACTTC. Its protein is CASSPAGGGQSQYF.